Below, one T cell receptor (beta chain) is given with its context. The data were produced by immunoSEQ multiplex PCR, yet TCRdb's version contains in-frame clones alone and is incomplete. The data contain about 98,000 clones, approximately 90% of them singletons. Germline CDR1 is LNHDA and CDR2 is SQIVND (reference sequence). Trimming removed 4 bases at V and 2 bases at J, with 10 bases between. The CDR3 contains 14 residues. The data were obtained in a study of preoperative IRX-2 immunotherapy in early breast cancer. Indicated treatment: preoperative locoregional IRX-2 cytokine immunotherapy. Preoperative locoregional IRX-2 cytokine immunotherapy was tested in the phase Ib source study.

Sequenced here: tumor tissue, sampled after IRX-2 immunotherapy. The chain has TRBV19 and TRBJ2-3; the D call may be TRBD1 or TRBD2 (5 bases each). This sequence originates from a human donor with breast cancer. CDR3 sequence: CASSSGTVTDTQYF. CDR3 DNA sequence: TGTGCCAGTAGTAGTGGGACGGTCACAGATACGCAGTATTTT.